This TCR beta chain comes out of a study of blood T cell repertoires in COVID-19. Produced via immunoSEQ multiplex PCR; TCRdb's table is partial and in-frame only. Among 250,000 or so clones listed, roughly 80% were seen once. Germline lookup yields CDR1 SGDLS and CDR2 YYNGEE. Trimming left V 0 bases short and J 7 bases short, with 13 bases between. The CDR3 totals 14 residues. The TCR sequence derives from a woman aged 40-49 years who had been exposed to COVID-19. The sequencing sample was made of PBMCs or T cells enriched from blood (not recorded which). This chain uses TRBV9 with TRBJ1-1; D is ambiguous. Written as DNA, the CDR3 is TGTGCCAGCAGCGTAGCTACGGCGGGCCTTGAAGCTTTCTTT. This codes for CASSVATAGLEAFF.